The rows below give T cell receptor beta chains drawn from one sample of a study of shared clonotypes between healthy human individuals. The repertoire was sequenced with immunoSEQ multiplex PCR; TCRdb's copy has only in-frame clones and lacks some. Counted here are fewer than 1 million clones, about 96% occurring once; the ten biggest clones make up under 0.3%. Sequences were obtained from naive CD8+ T cells sorted from blood. The receptor set was obtained from a man aged 25 to 40 in good health. CDR3s include the opening cysteine and the closing phenylalanine or tryptophan. Each record gives: V gene, D gene, J gene, clone size, CDR3 protein, CDR3 DNA. A D gene is named only where the DNA matches it firmly. The size of a clone is reported for some rows only, either as once, few or many, or as a class for expanded clones.

V gene: TRBV4-1; D gene: TRBD2; J gene: TRBJ2-7; clone size: .; CDR3 protein: CASSHLSGTSYEQYF; CDR3 DNA: TGCGCCAGCAGCCACCTCAGCGGGACTTCCTACGAGCAGTACTTC
V gene: TRBV7-2; D gene: .; J gene: TRBJ1-2; clone size: .; CDR3 protein: CASSWEGDYGYTF; CDR3 DNA: TGTGCCAGCAGCTGGGAGGGGGACTATGGCTACACCTTC
V gene: TRBV15; D gene: TRBD1; J gene: TRBJ2-1; clone size: .; CDR3 protein: CATSSGQGVDEQFF; CDR3 DNA: TGTGCCACCAGCTCAGGACAGGGCGTCGATGAGCAGTTCTTC
V gene: TRBV7-6; D gene: TRBD2; J gene: TRBJ2-1; clone size: once; CDR3 protein: CASSLELAGEYNEQFF; CDR3 DNA: TGTGCCAGCAGCCTAGAGCTGGCGGGAGAATACAATGAGCAGTTCTTC
V gene: TRBV7-6; D gene: TRBD2; J gene: TRBJ2-7; clone size: .; CDR3 protein: CASSLNSAGLAGGPPYEQYF; CDR3 DNA: TGTGCCAGCAGCTTAAACTCCGCGGGACTAGCGGGAGGACCCCCCTACGAGCAGTACTTC
V gene: TRBV5-1; D gene: .; J gene: TRBJ2-5; clone size: .; CDR3 protein: CASSPSVEGQETQYF; CDR3 DNA: TGCGCCAGCAGCCCTTCTGTGGAGGGGCAAGAGACCCAGTACTTC
V gene: TRBV4-1; D gene: TRBD1; J gene: TRBJ2-7; clone size: .; CDR3 protein: CASSQDDSRTGRGDEQYF; CDR3 DNA: TGCGCCAGCAGCCAAGATGATTCTCGGACAGGCCGGGGAGACGAGCAGTACTTC
V gene: TRBV27; D gene: TRBD2; J gene: TRBJ2-1; clone size: .; CDR3 protein: CASSFMAGGANEQFF; CDR3 DNA: TGTGCCAGCAGTTTTATGGCGGGAGGGGCAAATGAGCAGTTCTTC
V gene: TRBV18; D gene: .; J gene: TRBJ1-5; clone size: .; CDR3 protein: CASSPYKISYQPQHF; CDR3 DNA: TGTGCCAGCTCACCTTACAAGATCTCGTATCAGCCCCAGCATTTT
V gene: TRBV11-2; D gene: TRBD2; J gene: TRBJ2-5; clone size: .; CDR3 protein: CASSSTSGIMQETQYF; CDR3 DNA: TGTGCCAGCAGCTCAACTAGCGGGATAATGCAAGAGACCCAGTACTTC
V gene: TRBV6-5; D gene: TRBD1; J gene: TRBJ2-1; clone size: .; CDR3 protein: CASRRQGPTYNEQFF; CDR3 DNA: TGTGCCAGCAGAAGACAGGGTCCAACTTACAATGAGCAGTTCTTC
V gene: TRBV4-3; D gene: TRBD1; J gene: TRBJ2-7; clone size: .; CDR3 protein: CASSSREGAFYEQYF; CDR3 DNA: TGCGCCAGCAGCTCGCGTGAGGGGGCTTTCTACGAGCAGTACTTC
V gene: TRBV6-1; D gene: TRBD2; J gene: TRBJ2-7; clone size: .; CDR3 protein: CASSVTSGTYEQYF; CDR3 DNA: TGTGCCAGCAGTGTTACTAGCGGAACCTACGAGCAGTACTTC